The 17 T cell receptor beta chains given below trace back to one sample, sequenced in a study of CD8 T cells in ankylosing spondylitis. TCRdb passed the 5' RACE reads through MiXCR, listing each CDR3 protein once. The profile covers some 250,000 distinct CDR3 sequences, with approximately 9% appearing a single time and 6.5% to 7% taken by the ten largest. The sequencing sample was made of blood, either unsorted or a sorted T cell fraction (not recorded which). The origin of the receptors is a male donor with ankylosing spondylitis or in good health (not recorded which).

This clonotype was observed many times. This chain connects TRBV9 to TRBJ2-3; D is unresolved. Germline-derived CDR1 and CDR2 are SGDLS and YYNGEE. CDR3 length: 18 residues. Trimming shortened V by 0 bases and J by 0 bases, and 17 bases separated the two germline ends. The CDR3, as DNA: TGTGCCAGCAGCGTAGACCCCGCTAGAACCGCTAGCACAGATACGCAGTATTTT. It translates to CASSVDPARTASTDTQYF.

At least ten counts were recorded for this clonotype. The rearrangement links TRBV20-1 to TRBJ1-2; D is unresolved. Trimming removed 0 bases from V and 2 bases from J, with 7 bases in between. The germline V gene encodes CDR1 DFQATT and CDR2 SNEGSKA (reference sequence). This CDR3 region has 13 residues. The CDR3 is CSARDLQNYGYTF. DNA for the CDR3: TGCAGTGCTAGAGATTTGCAGAACTATGGCTACACCTTC.

The sample holds many counts of this clonotype. This sequence joins TRBV4-1 and TRBJ2-5; D ambiguous. The CDR3 is made up of 13 amino acids. The V gene's germline CDR1 is MGHRA and CDR2 YSYEKL. V lost 3 bases to trimming and J lost 4 bases, with 9 bases between them. CDR3 sequence reads: CASSQSGRETQYF. The CDR3 bases are TGCGCCAGCAGCCAGTCCGGTCGAGAGACCCAGTACTTC.

The sample holds many counts of this clonotype. This chain links TRBV5-1 with TRBJ2-1, with D uncertain. CDR1 is SGHRS, CDR2 YFSETQ, per germline. V was clipped by 4 bases and J by 5 bases, with 7 bases between them. CDR3 length: 12 amino acids. The CDR3, as DNA: TGCGCCAGCAGCCGCCGGGACAATGAGCAGTTCTTC. This encodes CASSRRDNEQFF.

This clonotype has at least ten counts. The chain uses TRBV6-5 and TRBJ2-3; 7 nucleotides line up with TRBD2. The V segment lost 0 bases and the J segment 2 bases; nucleotides outside the gene matches: 5. The CDR3 is 16 amino acids. Germline-derived CDR1 and CDR2 are MNHEY and SVGAGI. The CDR3: CASSYSGLGYTDTQYF. DNA for the CDR3: TGTGCCAGCAGTTACTCCGGACTAGGGTACACAGATACGCAGTATTTT.

This clonotype was recorded at least ten times. The chain employs TRBV5-1 and TRBJ2-1; TRBD2 matches 10 bases. CDR1 SGHRS and CDR2 YFSETQ come from the germline V gene. Trimming took 2 bases from V and 3 from J; bases not matched to a gene: 2. The CDR3 covers 15 residues. Written as DNA, the CDR3 is TGCGCCAGCAGCTTCGGACTAGCGGACTACAATGAGCAGTTCTTC. It specifies CASSFGLADYNEQFF.

Note on this clonotype: An end of the junction does not agree with germline; a read error may underlie this. This chain links TRBV20-1 with TRBJ1-2; possibly TRBD1 for D (6 bases). Germline CDR1 DFQATT, CDR2 SNEGSKA (reference sequence). The CDR3 length is 15 residues. In DNA form, the CDR3 reads TGCAGTGCTAGAGGGCGGGACAAAACTAACTATGGCTTCACCTTC. Its translation is CSARGRDKTNYGFTF.

V and J are TRBV5-1 and TRBJ2-7; no firm D call. Germline-derived CDR1 and CDR2 are SGHRS and YFSETQ. CDR3 length equals 15 residues. The V and J ends lost 0 bases and 3 bases respectively, with 13 bases between them. The CDR3 bases are TGCGCCAGCAGCTTGGACAGCCACATTTTCTACGAGCAGTACTTC. Amino acids: CASSLDSHIFYEQYF.

This clonotype was found many times. The chain carries TRBV6-2 or TRBV6-3 and TRBJ1-5; D unclear. The CDR3 runs to 9 residues. CDR1 and CDR2 from the germline V gene are MNHEY and SVGEGT. This CDR3 reads CPSNQPQHF. CDR3 nucleotide sequence: TGTCCCTCAAATCAGCCCCAGCATTTT.

In its sample, this clonotype was seen many times. The chain is built from TRBV20-1 and TRBJ2-5, with D possibly being TRBD1 (5 bases). Trimming took 3 bases from V and 4 from J, leaving 12 bases between them. In germline, CDR1 is DFQATT, CDR2 SNEGSKA (reference sequence). This CDR3 is built from 13 residues. In DNA form, the CDR3 reads TGCAGTGCTAGTAGGGGCAGGCCAGAGACCCAGTACTTC. As protein: CSASRGRPETQYF.

This clonotype has a count of ten or more. This chain connects TRBV11-2 to TRBJ2-7, with D possibly TRBD1 on 6 matching bases. The CDR3 loop spans 16 amino acids. The germline gives CDR1 SGHAT, CDR2 FQNNGV. Trimming cost V 4 bases and J 6 bases, with 22 bases left between them. The CDR3 loop is CASSSRQAARRTEQYF. CDR3 sequence (DNA): TGTGCCAGCAGCTCCCGACAGGCCGCCAGAAGGACCGAGCAGTACTTC.

A few counts support this clonotype. This chain links TRBV18 with TRBJ2-7; D unresolved. Germline V CDR1 and CDR2: KGHSH, LQKENI. The CDR3 sequence is 15 residues long. V was cut by 0 bases and J by 3 bases, with 12 bases left in between. CDR3 amino acids: CASSPPWASLYEQYF. The CDR3 region has the DNA TGTGCCAGCTCACCACCGTGGGCCAGTCTCTACGAGCAGTACTTC.

This clonotype occurred many times. The chain employs TRBV3-1 and TRBJ2-1; 14 bases map to TRBD2. The J segment lost 4 bases and the V segment lost 5 bases, leaving 1 base of the junction unmatched. Germline V gives CDR1 LGHDT, CDR2 YNNKEL (reference sequence). This CDR3 is 15 amino acids long. The CDR3 sequence: CASSWTSGGYNEQFF. The CDR3 DNA is TGTGCCAGCAGCTGGACTAGCGGGGGGTACAATGAGCAGTTCTTC.

This clonotype appeared many times. V gene TRBV20-1 combines with J gene TRBJ1-1; no firm D call. Between the trimmed V and J ends, which lost 3 bases and 1 base, there was a span of 12 bases. Germline lookup yields CDR1 DFQATT and CDR2 SNEGSKA (reference sequence). This CDR3 contains 14 residues. This chain's CDR3 is CSARKGHQNTEAFF. The CDR3, as DNA: TGCAGTGCTAGGAAAGGCCACCAGAACACTGAAGCTTTCTTT.

This clonotype was picked up many times. V is TRBV12-3 or TRBV12-4 and J is TRBJ2-1, with 8 positions matching TRBD2. This CDR3 spans 14 amino acids. Unmatched junction bases numbered 12, after V lost 8 bases and J lost 9 bases. The CDR3 here is CASSRERELSEQFF. The CDR3 DNA reads TGTGCCAGCTCCAGGGAGCGGGAGTTGAGTGAGCAGTTCTTC.

This clonotype came up many times. This rearrangement joins TRBV20-1 to TRBJ1-2, with 8 bases matching TRBD1. The germline V gene encodes CDR1 DFQATT and CDR2 SNEGSKA (reference sequence). After removal of 5 bases from V and 1 base from J, the junction contained 12 bases not matched to a gene. CDR3 length: 16 amino acids. The CDR3 DNA reads as TGCAGTGCTCGAGCACCGGGACAGGTGATTAACTATGGCTACACCTTC. Residues: CSARAPGQVINYGYTF.

The chain employs TRBV5-1 and TRBJ2-2, with 8 bases lining up with TRBD1. V was pared by 4 bases and J by 0 bases, with 2 bases of the junction left unmatched. CDR1 and CDR2 (germline): SGHRS, YFSETQ. The CDR3 totals 15 residues. The CDR3 DNA reads as TGCGCCAGCAGCACGGACAGGGCGAACACCGGGGAGCTGTTTTTT. Protein sequence: CASSTDRANTGELFF. The variable domain in full, completed from reference TRBV5-1 and TRBJ2-2, reads KAGVTQTPRYLIKTRGQQVTLSCSPISGHRSVSWYQQTPGQGLQFLFEYFSETQRNKGNFPGRFSGRQFSNSRSEMNVSTLELGDSALYLCASSTDRANTGELFFGEGSRLTVL.